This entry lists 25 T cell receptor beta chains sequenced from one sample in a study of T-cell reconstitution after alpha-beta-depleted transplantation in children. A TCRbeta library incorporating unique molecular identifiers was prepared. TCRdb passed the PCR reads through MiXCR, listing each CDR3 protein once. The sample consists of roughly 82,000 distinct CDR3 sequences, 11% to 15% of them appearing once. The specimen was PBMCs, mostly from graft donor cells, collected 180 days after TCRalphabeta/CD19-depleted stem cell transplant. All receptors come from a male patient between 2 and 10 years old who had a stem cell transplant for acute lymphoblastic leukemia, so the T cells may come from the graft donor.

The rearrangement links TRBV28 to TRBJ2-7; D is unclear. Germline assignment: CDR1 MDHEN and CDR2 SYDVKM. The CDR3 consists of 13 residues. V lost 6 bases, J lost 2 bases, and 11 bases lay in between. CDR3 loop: CASRLRLAYEQYF. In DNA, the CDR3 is TGTGCCAGCAGGCTCAGACTTGCCTACGAGCAGTACTTC.

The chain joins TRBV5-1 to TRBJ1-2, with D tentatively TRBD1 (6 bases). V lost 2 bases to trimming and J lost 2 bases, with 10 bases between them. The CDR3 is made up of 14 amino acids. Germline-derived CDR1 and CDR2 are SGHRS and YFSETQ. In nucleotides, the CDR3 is TGCGCCAGCAGCTTATACAGGGTAAACTATGGCTACACCTTC. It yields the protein CASSLYRVNYGYTF.

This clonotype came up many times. The CDR3 DNA reads TGCGCCAGCAGCGAGTTTAGAGGGGATACGCAGTATTTT. It yields the protein CASSEFRGDTQYF. The rearrangement links TRBV4-3 to TRBJ2-3; tentatively, D is TRBD2 (5 bases). The germline V gene has CDR1 LGHNA and CDR2 YSLEER. This CDR3 spans 13 amino acids. V gave up 5 bases and J gave up 6 bases, with 12 bases separating them.

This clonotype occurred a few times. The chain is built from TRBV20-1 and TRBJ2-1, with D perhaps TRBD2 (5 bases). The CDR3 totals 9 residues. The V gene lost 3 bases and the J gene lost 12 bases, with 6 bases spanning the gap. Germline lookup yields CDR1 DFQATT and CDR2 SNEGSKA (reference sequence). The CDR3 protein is CSARRVQFF. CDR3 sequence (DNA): TGCAGTGCTAGGAGGGTGCAGTTCTTC.

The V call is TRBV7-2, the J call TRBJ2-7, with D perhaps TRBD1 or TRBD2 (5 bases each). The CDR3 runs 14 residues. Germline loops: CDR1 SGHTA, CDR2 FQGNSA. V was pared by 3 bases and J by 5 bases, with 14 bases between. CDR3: CASSFGASEDEQYF. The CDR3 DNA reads TGTGCCAGCAGCTTCGGGGCCTCTGAGGACGAGCAGTACTTC.

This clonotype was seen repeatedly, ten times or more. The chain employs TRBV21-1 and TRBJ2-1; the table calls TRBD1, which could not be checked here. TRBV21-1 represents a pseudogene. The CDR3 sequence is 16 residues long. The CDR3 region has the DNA TGTGCCAGCAGCAAAGCGCGTGCAGGGGTAGGGGATGAGCAGTTCTTC. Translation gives CASSKARAGVGDEQFF.

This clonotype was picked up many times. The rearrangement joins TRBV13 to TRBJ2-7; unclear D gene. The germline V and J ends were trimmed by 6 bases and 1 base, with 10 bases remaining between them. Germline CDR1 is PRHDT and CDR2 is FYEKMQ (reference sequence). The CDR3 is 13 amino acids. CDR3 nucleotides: TGTGCCAGCAGGAGTCAGGCTTCCTACGAGCAGTACTTC. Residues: CASRSQASYEQYF.

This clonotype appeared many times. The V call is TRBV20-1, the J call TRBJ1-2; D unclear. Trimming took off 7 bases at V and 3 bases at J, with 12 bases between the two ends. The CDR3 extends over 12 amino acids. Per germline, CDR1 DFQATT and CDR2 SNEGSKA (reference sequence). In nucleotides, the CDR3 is TGCAGTGGAACCGGGGAGTACTATGGCTACACCTTC. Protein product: CSGTGEYYGYTF.

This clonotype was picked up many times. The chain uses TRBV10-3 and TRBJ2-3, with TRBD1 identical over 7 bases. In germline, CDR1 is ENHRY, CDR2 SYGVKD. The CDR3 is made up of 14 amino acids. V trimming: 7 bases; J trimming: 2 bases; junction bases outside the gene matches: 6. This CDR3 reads CAITATGTTDTQYF. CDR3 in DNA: TGTGCCATCACCGCGACAGGGACCACAGATACGCAGTATTTT.

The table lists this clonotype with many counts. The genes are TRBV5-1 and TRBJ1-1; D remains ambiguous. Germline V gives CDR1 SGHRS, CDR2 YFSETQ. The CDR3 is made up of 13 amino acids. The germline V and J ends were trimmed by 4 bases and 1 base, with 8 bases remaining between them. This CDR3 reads CASSLRENTEAFF. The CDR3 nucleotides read TGCGCCAGCAGCCTCCGGGAGAACACTGAAGCTTTCTTT.

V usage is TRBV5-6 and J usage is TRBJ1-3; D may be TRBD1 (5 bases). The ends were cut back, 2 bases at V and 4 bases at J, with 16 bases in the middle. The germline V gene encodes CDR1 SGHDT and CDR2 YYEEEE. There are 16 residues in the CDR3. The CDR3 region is CASSFPFDREGNTIYF. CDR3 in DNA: TGTGCCAGCAGCTTCCCATTCGACAGAGAAGGAAACACCATATATTTT.

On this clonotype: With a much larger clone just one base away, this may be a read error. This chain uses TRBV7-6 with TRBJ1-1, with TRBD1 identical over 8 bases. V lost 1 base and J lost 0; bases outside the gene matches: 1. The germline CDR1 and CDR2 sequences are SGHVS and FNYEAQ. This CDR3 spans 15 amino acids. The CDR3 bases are TGTGCCAGCAGCTTAGGGACAGGGATGAACACTGAAGCTTTCTTT. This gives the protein CASSLGTGMNTEAFF. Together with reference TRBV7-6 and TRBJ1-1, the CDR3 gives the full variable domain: GAGVSQSPRYKVTKRGQDVALRCDPISGHVSLYWYRQALGQGPEFLTYFNYEAQQDKSGLPNDRFSAERPEGSISTLTIQRTEQRDSAMYRCASSLGTGMNTEAFFGQGTRLTVV.

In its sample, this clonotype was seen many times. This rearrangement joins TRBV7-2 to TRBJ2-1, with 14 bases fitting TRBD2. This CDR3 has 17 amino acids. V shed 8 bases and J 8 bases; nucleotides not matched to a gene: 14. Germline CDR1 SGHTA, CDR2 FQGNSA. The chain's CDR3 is CASFRQRLAGGPHEQFF. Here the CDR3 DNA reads TGTGCCAGCTTTAGGCAGAGACTAGCGGGAGGGCCGCATGAGCAGTTCTTC.

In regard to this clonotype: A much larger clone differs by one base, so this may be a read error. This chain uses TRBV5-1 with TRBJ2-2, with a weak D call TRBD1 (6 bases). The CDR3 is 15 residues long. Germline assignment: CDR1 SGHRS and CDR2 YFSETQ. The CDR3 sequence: CASSSGTLNSGELFF. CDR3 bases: TGCGCCAGCAGCTCGGGGACACTGAACAGCGGGGAGCTGTTTTTT.

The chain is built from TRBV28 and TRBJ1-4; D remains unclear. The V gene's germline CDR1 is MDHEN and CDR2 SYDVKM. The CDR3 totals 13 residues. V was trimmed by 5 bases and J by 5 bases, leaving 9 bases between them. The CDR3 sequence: CASSGFPNEKLFF. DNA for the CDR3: TGTGCCAGCAGTGGGTTTCCCAATGAAAAACTGTTTTTT.

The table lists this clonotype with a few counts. CDR3 region: CSALQTYEQYF. The CDR3 nucleotides are TGCAGCGCCCTACAGACTTACGAGCAGTACTTC. The chain combines TRBV29-1 with TRBJ2-7; D is unresolved. V lost 7 bases to trimming and J lost 4 bases, with 11 bases between them. This CDR3 has 11 residues. The germline V gene has CDR1 SQVTM and CDR2 ANQGSEA.

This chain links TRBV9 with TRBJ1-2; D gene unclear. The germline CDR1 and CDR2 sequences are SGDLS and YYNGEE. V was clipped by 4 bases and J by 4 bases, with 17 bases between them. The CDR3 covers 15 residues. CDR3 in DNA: TGTGCCAGCAGCCCTACGGCCCTAATCTTCTATGGCTACACCTTC. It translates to CASSPTALIFYGYTF.

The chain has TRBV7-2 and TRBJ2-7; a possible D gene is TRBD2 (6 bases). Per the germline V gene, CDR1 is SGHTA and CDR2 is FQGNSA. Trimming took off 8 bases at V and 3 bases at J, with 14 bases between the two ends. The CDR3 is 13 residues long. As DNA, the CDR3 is TGTGCCAGCGGCCCGGGGGTTCACTACGAGCAGTACTTC. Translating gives CASGPGVHYEQYF.

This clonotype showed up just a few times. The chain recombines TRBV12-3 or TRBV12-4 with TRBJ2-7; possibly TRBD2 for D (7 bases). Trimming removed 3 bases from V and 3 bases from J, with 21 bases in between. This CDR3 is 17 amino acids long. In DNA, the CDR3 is TGTGCCAGCAGTTTTAGAGGGGGGGGGCCTAGATTCTACGAGCAGTACTTC. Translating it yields CASSFRGGGPRFYEQYF.

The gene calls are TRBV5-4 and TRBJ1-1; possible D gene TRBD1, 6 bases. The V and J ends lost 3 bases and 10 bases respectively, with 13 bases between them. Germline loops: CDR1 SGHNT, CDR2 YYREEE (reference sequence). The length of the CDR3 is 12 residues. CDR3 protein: CASSYTTGRAFF. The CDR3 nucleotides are TGTGCCAGCAGCTATACTACAGGGAGAGCTTTCTTT. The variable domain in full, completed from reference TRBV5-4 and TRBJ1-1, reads ETGVTQSPTHLIKTRGQQVTLRCSSQSGHNTVSWYQQALGQGPQFIFQYYREEENGRGNFPPRFSGLQFPNYSSELNVNALELDDSALYLCASSYTTGRAFFGQGTRLTVV.

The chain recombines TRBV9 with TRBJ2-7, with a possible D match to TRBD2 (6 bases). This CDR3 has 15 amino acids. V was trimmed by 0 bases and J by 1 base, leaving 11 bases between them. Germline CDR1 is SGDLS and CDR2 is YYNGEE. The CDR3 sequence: CASSVGGSGSYEQYF. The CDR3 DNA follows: TGTGCCAGCAGCGTAGGTGGTAGCGGATCCTACGAGCAGTACTTC. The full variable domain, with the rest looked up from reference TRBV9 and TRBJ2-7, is DSGVTQTPKHLITATGQRVTLRCSPRSGDLSVYWYQQSLDQGLQFLIQYYNGEERAKGNILERFSAQQFPDLHSELNLSSLELGDSALYFCASSVGGSGSYEQYFGPGTRLTVT.

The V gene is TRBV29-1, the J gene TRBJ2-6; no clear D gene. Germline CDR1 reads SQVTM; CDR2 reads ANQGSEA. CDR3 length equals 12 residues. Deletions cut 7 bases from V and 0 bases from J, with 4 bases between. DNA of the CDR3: TGCAGCGCCTACTCTGGGGCCAACGTCCTGACTTTC. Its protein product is CSAYSGANVLTF. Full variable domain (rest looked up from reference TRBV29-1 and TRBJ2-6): SAVISQKPSRDICQRGTSLTIQCQVDSQVTMMFWYRQQPGQSLTLIATANQGSEATYESGFVIDKFPISRPNLTFSTLTVSNMSPEDSSIYLCSAYSGANVLTFGAGSRLTVL.

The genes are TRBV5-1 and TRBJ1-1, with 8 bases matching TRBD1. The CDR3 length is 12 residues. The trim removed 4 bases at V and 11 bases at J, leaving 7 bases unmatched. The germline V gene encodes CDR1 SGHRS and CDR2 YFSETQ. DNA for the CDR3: TGCGCCAGCAGCCCAGGACAGGGAAAGGCTTTCTTT. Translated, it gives CASSPGQGKAFF.

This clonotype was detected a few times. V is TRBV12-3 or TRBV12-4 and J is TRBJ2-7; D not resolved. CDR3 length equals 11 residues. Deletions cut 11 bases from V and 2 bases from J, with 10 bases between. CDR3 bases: TGTGCCGAGCGAGGAGCCTACGAGCAGTACTTC. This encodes CAERGAYEQYF.

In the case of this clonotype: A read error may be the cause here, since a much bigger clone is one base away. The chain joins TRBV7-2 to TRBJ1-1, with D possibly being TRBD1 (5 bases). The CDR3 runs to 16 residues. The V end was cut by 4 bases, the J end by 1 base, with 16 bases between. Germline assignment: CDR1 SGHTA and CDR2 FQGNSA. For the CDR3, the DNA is TGTGCCAGCAGCTCCCGGGACGGGGATCGGAACACTGAAGCTTTCTTT. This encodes CASSSRDGDRNTEAFF.